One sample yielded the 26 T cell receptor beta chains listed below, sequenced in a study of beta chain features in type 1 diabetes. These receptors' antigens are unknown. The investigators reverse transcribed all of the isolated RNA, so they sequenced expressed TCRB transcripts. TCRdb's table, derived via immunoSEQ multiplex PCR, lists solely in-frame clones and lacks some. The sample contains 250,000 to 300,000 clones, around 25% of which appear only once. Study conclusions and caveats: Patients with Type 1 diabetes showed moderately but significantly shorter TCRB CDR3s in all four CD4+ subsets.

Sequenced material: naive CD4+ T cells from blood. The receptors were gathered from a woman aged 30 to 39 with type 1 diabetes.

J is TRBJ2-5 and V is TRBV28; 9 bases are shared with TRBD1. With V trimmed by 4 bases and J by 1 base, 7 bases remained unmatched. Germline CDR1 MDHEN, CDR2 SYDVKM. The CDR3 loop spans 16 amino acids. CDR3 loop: CASSSPGDRAQETQYF. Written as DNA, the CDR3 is TGTGCCAGCAGTTCCCCTGGGGACAGGGCCCAAGAGACCCAGTACTTC.

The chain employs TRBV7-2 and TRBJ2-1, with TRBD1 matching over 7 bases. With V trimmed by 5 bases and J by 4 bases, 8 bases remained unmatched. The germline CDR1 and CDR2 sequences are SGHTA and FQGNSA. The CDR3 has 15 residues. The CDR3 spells CASSIDRATYNEQFF. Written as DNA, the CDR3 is TGTGCCAGCAGCATCGACAGGGCCACTTACAATGAGCAGTTCTTC.

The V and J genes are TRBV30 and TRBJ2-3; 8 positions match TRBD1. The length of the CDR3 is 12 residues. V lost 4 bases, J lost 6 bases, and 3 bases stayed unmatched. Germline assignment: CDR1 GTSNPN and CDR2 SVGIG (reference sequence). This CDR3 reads CAWTGGPDTQYF. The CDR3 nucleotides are TGTGCCTGGACAGGGGGCCCCGATACGCAGTATTTT.

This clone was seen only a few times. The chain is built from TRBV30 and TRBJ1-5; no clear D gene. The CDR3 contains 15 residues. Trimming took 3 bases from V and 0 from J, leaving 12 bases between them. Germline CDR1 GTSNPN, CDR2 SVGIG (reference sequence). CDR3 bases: TGTGCCTGGAGGCCTCCCGTGCGTAGCAATCAGCCCCAGCATTTT. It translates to CAWRPPVRSNQPQHF.

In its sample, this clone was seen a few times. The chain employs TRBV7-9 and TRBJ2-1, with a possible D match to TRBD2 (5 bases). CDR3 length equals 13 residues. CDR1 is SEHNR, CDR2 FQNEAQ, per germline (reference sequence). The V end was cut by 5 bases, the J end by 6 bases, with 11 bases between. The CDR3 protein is CASSASWGNEQFF. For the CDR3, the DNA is TGTGCCAGCAGCGCTAGCTGGGGCAATGAGCAGTTCTTC.

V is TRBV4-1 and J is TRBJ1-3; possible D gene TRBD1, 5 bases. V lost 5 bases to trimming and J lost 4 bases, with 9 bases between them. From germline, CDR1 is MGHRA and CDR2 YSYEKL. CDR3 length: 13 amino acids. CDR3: CASSFDRGNTIYF. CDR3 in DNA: TGCGCCAGCAGCTTCGACAGAGGAAACACCATATATTTT.

The CDR3: CASSRFNLLSSYNEQFF. The CDR3 DNA reads TGCGCCAGCAGCAGATTTAACCTCCTAAGCTCCTACAATGAGCAGTTCTTC. The chain links TRBV5-1 to TRBJ2-1; D ambiguous. The CDR3 sequence is 17 residues long. The V gene's germline CDR1 is SGHRS and CDR2 YFSETQ. Trimming took off 4 bases at V and 0 bases at J, with 17 bases between the two ends. Looking up the rest from reference TRBV5-1 and TRBJ2-1 gives the full variable domain: KAGVTQTPRYLIKTRGQQVTLSCSPISGHRSVSWYQQTPGQGLQFLFEYFSETQRNKGNFPGRFSGRQFSNSRSEMNVSTLELGDSALYLCASSRFNLLSSYNEQFFGPGTRLTVL.

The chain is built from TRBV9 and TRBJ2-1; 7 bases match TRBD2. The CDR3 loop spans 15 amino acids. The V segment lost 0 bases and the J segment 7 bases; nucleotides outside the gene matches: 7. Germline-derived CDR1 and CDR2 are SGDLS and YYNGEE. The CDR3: CASSVEAGRINEQFF. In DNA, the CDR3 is TGTGCCAGCAGCGTAGAAGCGGGAAGGATAAATGAGCAGTTCTTC. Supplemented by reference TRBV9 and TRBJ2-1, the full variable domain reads DSGVTQTPKHLITATGQRVTLRCSPRSGDLSVYWYQQSLDQGLQFLIQYYNGEERAKGNILERFSAQQFPDLHSELNLSSLELGDSALYFCASSVEAGRINEQFFGPGTRLTVL.

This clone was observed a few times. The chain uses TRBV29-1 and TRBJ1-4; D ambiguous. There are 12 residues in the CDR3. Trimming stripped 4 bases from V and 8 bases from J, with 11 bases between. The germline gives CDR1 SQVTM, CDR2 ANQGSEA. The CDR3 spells CSVVKGGEKLFF. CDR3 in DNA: TGCAGCGTTGTGAAGGGAGGCGAAAAACTGTTTTTT.

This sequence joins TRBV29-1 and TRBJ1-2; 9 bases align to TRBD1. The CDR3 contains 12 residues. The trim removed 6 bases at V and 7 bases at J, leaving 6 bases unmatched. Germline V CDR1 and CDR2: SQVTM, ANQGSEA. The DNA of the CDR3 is TGCAGCGTCGAGGACAGGGGTGGTGGCTACACCTTC. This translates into CSVEDRGGGYTF.

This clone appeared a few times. The CDR3 nucleotides are TGTGCCAGCGGTACGGGACAGGGATATTCTGGGGCCAACGTCCTGACTTTC. It encodes CASGTGQGYSGANVLTF. The chain carries TRBV27 and TRBJ2-6; 9 bases are shared with TRBD1. V lost 8 bases to trimming and J lost 1 base; unmatched junction nucleotides: 9. The CDR3 has 17 amino acids. Germline loops: CDR1 MNHEY, CDR2 SMNVEV (reference sequence).

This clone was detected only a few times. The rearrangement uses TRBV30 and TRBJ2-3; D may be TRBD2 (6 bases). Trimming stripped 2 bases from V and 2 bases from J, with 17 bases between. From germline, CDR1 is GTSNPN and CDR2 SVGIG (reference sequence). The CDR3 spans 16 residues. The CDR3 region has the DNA TGTGCCTGGAGTTTAGGGACTGCGCAACCCACAGATACGCAGTATTTT. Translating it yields CAWSLGTAQPTDTQYF. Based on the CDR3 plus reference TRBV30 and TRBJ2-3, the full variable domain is SQTIHQWPATLVQPVGSPLSLECTVEGTSNPNLYWYRQAAGRGLQLLFYSVGIGQISSEVPQNLSASRPQDRQFILSSKKLLLSDSGFYLCAWSLGTAQPTDTQYFGPGTRLTVL.

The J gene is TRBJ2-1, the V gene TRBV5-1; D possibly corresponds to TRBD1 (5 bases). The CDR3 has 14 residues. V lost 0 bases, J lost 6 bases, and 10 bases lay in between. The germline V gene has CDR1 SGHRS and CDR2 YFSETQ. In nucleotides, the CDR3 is TGCGCCAGCAGCTTGGCTGTTGGGGCCAATGAGCAGTTCTTC. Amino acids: CASSLAVGANEQFF.

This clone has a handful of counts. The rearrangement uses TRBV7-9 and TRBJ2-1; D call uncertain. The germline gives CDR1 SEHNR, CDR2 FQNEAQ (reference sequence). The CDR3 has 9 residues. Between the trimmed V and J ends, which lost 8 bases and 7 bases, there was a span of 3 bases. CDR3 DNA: TGTGCCAGCCCTAATGAGCAGTTCTTC. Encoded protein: CASPNEQFF.

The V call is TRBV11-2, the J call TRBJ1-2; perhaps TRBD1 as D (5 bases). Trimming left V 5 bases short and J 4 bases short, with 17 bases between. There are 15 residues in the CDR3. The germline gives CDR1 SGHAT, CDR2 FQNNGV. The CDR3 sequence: CASSIRSGDFYGYTF. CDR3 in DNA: TGTGCCAGCAGCATTAGGTCCGGGGACTTCTATGGCTACACCTTC.

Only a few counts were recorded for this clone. This CDR3 reads CASSLSRFYGYTF. In DNA, the CDR3 is TGTGCCAGCAGTTTAAGCAGGTTCTATGGCTACACCTTC. The chain couples TRBV27 to TRBJ1-2; D remains ambiguous. The CDR3 sequence is 13 residues long. Germline-derived CDR1 and CDR2 are MNHEY and SMNVEV (reference sequence). The V gene lost 2 bases and the J gene lost 4 bases, with 8 bases spanning the gap.

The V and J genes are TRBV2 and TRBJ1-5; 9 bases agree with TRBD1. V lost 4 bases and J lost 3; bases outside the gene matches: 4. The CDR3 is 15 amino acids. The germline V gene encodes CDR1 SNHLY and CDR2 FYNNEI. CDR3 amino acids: CASSGQGVPNQPQHF. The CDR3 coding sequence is TGTGCCAGCAGTGGACAGGGGGTCCCCAATCAGCCCCAGCATTTT.

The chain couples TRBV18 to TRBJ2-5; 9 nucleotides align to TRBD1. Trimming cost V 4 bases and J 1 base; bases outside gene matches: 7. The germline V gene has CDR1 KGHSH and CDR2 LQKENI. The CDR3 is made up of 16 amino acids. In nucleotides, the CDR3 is TGTGCCAGCTCACTCCAGGGGACAGGGATCCAAGAGACCCAGTACTTC. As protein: CASSLQGTGIQETQYF. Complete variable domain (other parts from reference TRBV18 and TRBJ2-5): NAGVMQNPRHLVRRRGQEARLRCSPMKGHSHVYWYRQLPEEGLKFMVYLQKENIIDESGMPKERFSAEFPKEGPSILRIQQVVRGDSAAYFCASSLQGTGIQETQYFGPGTRLLVL.

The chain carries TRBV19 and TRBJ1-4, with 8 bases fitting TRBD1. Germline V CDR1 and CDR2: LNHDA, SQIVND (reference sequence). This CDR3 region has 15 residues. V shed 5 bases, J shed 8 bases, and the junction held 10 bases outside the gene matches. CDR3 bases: TGTGCCAGTAGTCCGACGCGGACAGGGCGAGAAAAACTGTTTTTT. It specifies CASSPTRTGREKLFF.

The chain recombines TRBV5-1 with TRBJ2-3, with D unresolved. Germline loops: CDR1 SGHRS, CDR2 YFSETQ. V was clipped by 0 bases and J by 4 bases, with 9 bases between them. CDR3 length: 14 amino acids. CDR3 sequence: CASSLVSGADTQYF. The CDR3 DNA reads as TGCGCCAGCAGCTTGGTATCCGGAGCAGATACGCAGTATTTT.

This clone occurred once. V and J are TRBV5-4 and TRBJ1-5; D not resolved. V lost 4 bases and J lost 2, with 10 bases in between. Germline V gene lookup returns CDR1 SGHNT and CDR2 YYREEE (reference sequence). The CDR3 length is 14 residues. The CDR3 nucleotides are TGTGCCAGCAGCCCCGGTATTGGCAATCAGCCCCAGCATTTT. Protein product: CASSPGIGNQPQHF.

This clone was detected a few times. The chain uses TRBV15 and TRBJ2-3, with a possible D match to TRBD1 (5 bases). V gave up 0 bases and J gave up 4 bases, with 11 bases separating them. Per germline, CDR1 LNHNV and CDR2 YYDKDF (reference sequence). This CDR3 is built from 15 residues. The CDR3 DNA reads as TGTGCCACCAGCAGAGATCAGGGATTTTCAGATACGCAGTATTTT. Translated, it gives CATSRDQGFSDTQYF.

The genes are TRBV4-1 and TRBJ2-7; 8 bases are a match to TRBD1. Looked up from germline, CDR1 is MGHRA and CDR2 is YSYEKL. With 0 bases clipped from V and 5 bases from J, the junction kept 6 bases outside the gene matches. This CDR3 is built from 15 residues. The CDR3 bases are TGCGCCAGCAGCCAAGACGGACAGGGATGGAACGAGCAGTACTTC. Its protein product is CASSQDGQGWNEQYF.

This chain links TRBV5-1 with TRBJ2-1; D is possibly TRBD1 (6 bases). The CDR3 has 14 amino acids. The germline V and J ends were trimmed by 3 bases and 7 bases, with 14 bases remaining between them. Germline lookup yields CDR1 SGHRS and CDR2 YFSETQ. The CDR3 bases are TGCGCCAGCAGCTCACAGGGTCTGCGGAATGAGCAGTTCTTC. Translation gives CASSSQGLRNEQFF.

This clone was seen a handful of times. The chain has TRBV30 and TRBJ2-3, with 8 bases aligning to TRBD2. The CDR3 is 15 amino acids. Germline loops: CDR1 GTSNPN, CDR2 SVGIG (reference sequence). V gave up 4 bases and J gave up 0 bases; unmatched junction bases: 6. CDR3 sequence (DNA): TGTGCCTGGACCTGGGCGGGAGGCAGCACAGATACGCAGTATTTT. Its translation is CAWTWAGGSTDTQYF.

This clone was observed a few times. As DNA, the CDR3 is TGCGCCAGCAGCTTGAGACTATCCCGGGACAATGAGCAGTTCTTC. Protein sequence: CASSLRLSRDNEQFF. The chain has TRBV5-1 and TRBJ2-1, with D possibly being TRBD2 (5 bases). Germline lookup yields CDR1 SGHRS and CDR2 YFSETQ. V lost 1 base and J 5 bases, leaving 13 bases between the germline ends. The CDR3 totals 15 residues.